This TCR beta chain was retrieved from a study of T cell repertoires in cytomegalovirus infection. Study overall: Based on public TCR beta signatures, there were indications of CMV infection and of a matching HLA type.

This clonotype was counted at least ten times. Antigen specificity is unknown. In TCRdb, the reads were re-called with MiXCR into one record per CDR3 protein. The table lists approximately 500,000 distinct CDR3 sequences, 10% to 12% of them singletons. Germline V gives CDR1 MNHEY, CDR2 SMNVEV (reference sequence). The V end was cut by 5 bases, the J end by 4 bases, with 11 bases between. The length of the CDR3 is 13 residues. Study outcomes and limitations: Cumulative public TCR beta family frequency identified CMV carriers with the relevant HLA. The study found HLA-C-restricted CMV-specific TCR beta clonotypes dominating the ex vivo response.

This sequence originates from a human donor in good health (CMV status not recorded). Some clones in this sample may be carry-over from other donors' samples. The gene calls are TRBV27 and TRBJ1-2, with D tentatively TRBD1 (5 bases). Source material: PBMCs. The CDR3 region has the DNA TGTGCCAGCAGTCCCCTAGACAGCTATGGCTACACCTTC. It is translated as CASSPLDSYGYTF.